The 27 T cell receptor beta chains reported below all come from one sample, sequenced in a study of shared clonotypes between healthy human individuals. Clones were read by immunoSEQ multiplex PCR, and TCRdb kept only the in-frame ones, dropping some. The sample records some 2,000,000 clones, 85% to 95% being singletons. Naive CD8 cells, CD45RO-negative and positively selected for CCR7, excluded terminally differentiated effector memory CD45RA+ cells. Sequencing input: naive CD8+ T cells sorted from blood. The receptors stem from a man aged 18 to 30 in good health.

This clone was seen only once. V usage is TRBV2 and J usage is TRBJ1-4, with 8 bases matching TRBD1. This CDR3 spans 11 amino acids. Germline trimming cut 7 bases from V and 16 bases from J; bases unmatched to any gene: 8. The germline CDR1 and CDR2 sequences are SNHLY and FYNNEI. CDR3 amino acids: CASKLGGTGFF. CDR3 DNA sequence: TGTGCCAGCAAACTTGGAGGGACAGGGTTTTTT. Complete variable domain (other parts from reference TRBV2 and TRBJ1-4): EPEVTQTPSHQVTQMGQEVILRCVPISNHLYFYWYRQILGQKVEFLVSFYNNEISEKSEIFDDQFSVERPDGSNFTLKIRSTKLEDSAMYFCASKLGGTGFFGSGTQLSVL.

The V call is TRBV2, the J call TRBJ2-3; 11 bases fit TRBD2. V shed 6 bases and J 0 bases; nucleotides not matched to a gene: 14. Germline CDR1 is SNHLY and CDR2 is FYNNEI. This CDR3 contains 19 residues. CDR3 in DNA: TGTGCCAGCAGCCCATTGGGACTAGCGGAACCCTCTAGCACAGATACGCAGTATTTT. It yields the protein CASSPLGLAEPSSTDTQYF.

The CDR3 DNA reads TGTGCCAGCAGCTTAGAACCTAGAGGTCGGGAGACCCAGTACTTC. It yields the protein CASSLEPRGRETQYF. The chain carries TRBV11-2 and TRBJ2-5; no reliable D call. V shed 0 bases and J shed 5 bases, with 13 bases lying between them. Germline V lookup: CDR1 SGHAT, CDR2 FQNNGV. The CDR3 runs 15 residues.

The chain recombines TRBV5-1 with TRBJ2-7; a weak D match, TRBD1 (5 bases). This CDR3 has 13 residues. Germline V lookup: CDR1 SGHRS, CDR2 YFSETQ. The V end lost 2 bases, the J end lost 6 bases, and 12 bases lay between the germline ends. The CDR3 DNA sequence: TGCGCCAGCAGCTTTAGGGGTAGTCGCGAGCAGTACTTC. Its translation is CASSFRGSREQYF.

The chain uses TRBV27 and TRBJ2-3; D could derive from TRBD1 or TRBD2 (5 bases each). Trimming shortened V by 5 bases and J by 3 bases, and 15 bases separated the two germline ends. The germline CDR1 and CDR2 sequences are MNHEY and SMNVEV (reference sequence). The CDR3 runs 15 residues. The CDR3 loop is CASSPGPIGTDTQYF. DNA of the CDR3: TGTGCCAGCAGTCCGGGACCGATAGGAACAGATACGCAGTATTTT.

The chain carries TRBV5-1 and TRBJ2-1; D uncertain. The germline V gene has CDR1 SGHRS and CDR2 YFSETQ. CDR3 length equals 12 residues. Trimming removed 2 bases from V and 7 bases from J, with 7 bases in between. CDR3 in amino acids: CASSLVTNEQFF. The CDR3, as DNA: TGCGCCAGCAGCTTAGTAACAAATGAGCAGTTCTTC.

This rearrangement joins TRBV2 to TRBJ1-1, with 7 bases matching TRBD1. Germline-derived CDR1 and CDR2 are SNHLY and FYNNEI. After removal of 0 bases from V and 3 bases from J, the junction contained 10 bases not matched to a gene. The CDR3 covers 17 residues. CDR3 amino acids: CASSEAGAGGSDTEAFF. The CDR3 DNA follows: TGTGCCAGCAGTGAAGCTGGGGCAGGGGGATCGGACACTGAAGCTTTCTTT.

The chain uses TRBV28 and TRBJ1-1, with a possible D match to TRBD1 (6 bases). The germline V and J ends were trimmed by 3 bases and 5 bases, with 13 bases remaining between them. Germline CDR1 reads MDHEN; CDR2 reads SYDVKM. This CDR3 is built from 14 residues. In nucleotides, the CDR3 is TGTGCCAGCAGTTTCTGGGGAGGGGGGACTGAAGCTTTCTTT. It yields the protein CASSFWGGGTEAFF. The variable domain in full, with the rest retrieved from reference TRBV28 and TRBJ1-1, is DVKVTQSSRYLVKRTGEKVFLECVQDMDHENMFWYRQDPGLGLRLIYFSYDVKMKEKGDIPEGYSVSREKKERFSLILESASTNQTSMYLCASSFWGGGTEAFFGQGTRLTVV.

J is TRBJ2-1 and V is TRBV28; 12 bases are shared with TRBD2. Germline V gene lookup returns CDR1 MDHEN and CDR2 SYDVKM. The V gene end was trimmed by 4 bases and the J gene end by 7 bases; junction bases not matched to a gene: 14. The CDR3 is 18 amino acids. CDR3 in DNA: TGTGCCAGCAGTTCCCAGATGGAGCTAGCGGGGGGGCGGAATGAGCAGTTCTTC. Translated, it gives CASSSQMELAGGRNEQFF.

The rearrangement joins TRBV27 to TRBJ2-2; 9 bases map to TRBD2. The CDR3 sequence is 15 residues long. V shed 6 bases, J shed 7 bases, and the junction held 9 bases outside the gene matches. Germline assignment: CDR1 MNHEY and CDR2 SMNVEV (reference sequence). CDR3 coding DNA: TGTGCCAGCAGATCGGCGGGGGGGCTCCACGGGGAGCTGTTTTTT. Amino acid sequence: CASRSAGGLHGELFF.

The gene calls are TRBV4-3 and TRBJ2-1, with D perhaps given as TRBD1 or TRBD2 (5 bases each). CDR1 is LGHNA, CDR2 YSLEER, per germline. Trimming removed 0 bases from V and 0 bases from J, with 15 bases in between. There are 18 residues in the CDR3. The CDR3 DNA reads TGCGCCAGCAGCCAAGACATGGGGACGGCGAGCTCCTACAATGAGCAGTTCTTC. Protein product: CASSQDMGTASSYNEQFF.

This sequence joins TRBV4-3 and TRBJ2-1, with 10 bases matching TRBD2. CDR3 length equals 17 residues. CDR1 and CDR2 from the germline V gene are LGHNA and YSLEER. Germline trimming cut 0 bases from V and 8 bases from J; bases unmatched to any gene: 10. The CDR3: CASSQDPSGSKIDEQFF. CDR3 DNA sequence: TGCGCCAGCAGCCAAGATCCTAGCGGGAGTAAGATAGATGAGCAGTTCTTC.

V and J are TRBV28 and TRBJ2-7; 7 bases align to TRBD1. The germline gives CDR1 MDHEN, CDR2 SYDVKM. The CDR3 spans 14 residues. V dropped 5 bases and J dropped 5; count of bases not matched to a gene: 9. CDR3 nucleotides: TGTGCCAGCAGTCGAGCCGGGACAGCCCACGAGCAGTACTTC. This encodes CASSRAGTAHEQYF.

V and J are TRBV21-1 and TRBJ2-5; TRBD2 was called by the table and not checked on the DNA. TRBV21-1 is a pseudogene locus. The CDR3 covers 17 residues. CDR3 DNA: TGTGCCAGCAGCAAAAACTGGTACGCGGCCCCCCAAGAGACCCAGTACTTC. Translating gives CASSKNWYAAPQETQYF.

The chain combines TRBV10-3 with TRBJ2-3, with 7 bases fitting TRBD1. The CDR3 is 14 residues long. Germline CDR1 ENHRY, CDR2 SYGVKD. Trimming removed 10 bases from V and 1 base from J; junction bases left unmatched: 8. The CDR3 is CATDGQAGTDTQYF. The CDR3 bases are TGTGCCACAGACGGACAGGCAGGCACAGATACGCAGTATTTT.

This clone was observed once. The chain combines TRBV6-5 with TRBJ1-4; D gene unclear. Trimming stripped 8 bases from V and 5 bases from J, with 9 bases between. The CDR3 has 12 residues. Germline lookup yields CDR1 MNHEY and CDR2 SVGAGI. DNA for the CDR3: TGTGCCAGCTGCGCTTCCAATGAAAAACTGTTTTTT. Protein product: CASCASNEKLFF.

CDR3 protein: CASSAIGQYNSPLHF. CDR3 bases: TGTGCCAGCAGTGCCATCGGACAGTATAATTCACCCCTCCACTTT. The V call is TRBV6-6, the J call TRBJ1-6; maybe TRBD1 (6 bases). With 5 bases removed from V and 4 bases from J, the gap between germline ends came to 12 bases. The V gene's germline CDR1 is MNHNY and CDR2 SVGAGI (reference sequence). The CDR3 is made up of 15 amino acids.

CDR3 DNA: TGTGCCAGCAGTTACGGGCAGGGGGCAAATCAGCCCCAGCATTTT. Protein sequence: CASSYGQGANQPQHF. The chain links TRBV6-5 to TRBJ1-5, with 8 bases that match TRBD1. This CDR3 contains 15 residues. Unmatched junction bases numbered 4, after V lost 2 bases and J lost 4 bases. Germline V gene lookup returns CDR1 MNHEY and CDR2 SVGAGI.

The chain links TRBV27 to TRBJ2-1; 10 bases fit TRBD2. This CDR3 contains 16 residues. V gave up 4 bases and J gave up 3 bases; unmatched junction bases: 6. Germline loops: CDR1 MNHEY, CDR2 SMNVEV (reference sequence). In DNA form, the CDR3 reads TGTGCCAGCAGTTCCGGACTAGCGGAGTACTACAATGAGCAGTTCTTC. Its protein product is CASSSGLAEYYNEQFF.

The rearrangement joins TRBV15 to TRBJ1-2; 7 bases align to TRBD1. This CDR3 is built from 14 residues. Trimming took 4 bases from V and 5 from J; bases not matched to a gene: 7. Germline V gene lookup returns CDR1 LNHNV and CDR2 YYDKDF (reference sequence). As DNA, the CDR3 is TGTGCCACCAGCACAGACTTACAGGGGTATGGCTACACCTTC. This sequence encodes CATSTDLQGYGYTF.

This CDR3 reads CASSPVGGENTEAFF. DNA for the CDR3: TGTGCCAGCAGCCCGGTGGGGGGGGAAAACACTGAAGCTTTCTTT. The chain carries TRBV7-9 and TRBJ1-1; D possibly corresponds to TRBD1 (5 bases). V was clipped by 5 bases and J by 2 bases, with 15 bases between them. From germline, CDR1 is SEHNR and CDR2 FQNEAQ (reference sequence). The CDR3 is 15 amino acids. The variable domain in full, completed from reference TRBV7-9 and TRBJ1-1, reads DTGVSQNPRHKITKRGQNVTFRCDPISEHNRLYWYRQTLGQGPEFLTYFQNEAQLEKSRLLSDRFSAERPKGSFSTLEIQRTEQGDSAMYLCASSPVGGENTEAFFGQGTRLTVV.

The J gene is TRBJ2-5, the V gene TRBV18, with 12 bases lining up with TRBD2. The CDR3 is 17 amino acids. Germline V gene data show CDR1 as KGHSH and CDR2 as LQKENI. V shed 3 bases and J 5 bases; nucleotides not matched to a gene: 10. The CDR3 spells CASSPLGLAGRGETQYF. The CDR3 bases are TGTGCCAGCTCACCTCTAGGACTAGCGGGAAGAGGGGAGACCCAGTACTTC. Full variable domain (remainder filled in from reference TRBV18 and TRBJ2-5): NAGVMQNPRHLVRRRGQEARLRCSPMKGHSHVYWYRQLPEEGLKFMVYLQKENIIDESGMPKERFSAEFPKEGPSILRIQQVVRGDSAAYFCASSPLGLAGRGETQYFGPGTRLLVL.

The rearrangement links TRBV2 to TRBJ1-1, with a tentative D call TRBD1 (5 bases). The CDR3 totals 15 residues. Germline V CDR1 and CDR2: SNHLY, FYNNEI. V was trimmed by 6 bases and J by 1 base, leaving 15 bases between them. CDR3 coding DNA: TGTGCCAGCAGAGCCGGGACCTGGACGAACACTGAAGCTTTCTTT. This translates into CASRAGTWTNTEAFF.

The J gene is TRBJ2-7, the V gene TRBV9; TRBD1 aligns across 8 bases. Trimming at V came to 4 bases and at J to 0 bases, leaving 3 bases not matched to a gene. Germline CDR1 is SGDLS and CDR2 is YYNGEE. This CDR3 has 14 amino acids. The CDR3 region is CASSLTGDSYEQYF. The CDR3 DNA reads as TGTGCCAGCAGCCTGACAGGGGACTCCTACGAGCAGTACTTC.

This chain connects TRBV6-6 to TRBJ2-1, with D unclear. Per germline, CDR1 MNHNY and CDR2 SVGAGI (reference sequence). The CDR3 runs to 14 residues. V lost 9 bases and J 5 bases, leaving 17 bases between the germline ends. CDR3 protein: CASTHDTHDNEQFF. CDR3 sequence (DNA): TGTGCCAGTACACACGACACGCATGACAATGAGCAGTTCTTC.

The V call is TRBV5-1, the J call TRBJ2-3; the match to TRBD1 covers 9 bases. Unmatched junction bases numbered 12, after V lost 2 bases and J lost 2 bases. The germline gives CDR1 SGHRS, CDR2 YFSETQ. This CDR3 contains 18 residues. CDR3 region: CASSFFGRDRVLTDTQYF. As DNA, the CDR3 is TGCGCCAGCAGCTTTTTTGGCCGGGACAGGGTCCTCACAGATACGCAGTATTTT.

The CDR3 DNA is TGTGCCATCAAACCGGGACTGGGGGGATACGACGAGCAGTACTTC. Translated, it gives CAIKPGLGGYDEQYF. V usage is TRBV10-3 and J usage is TRBJ2-7; D might be TRBD2 (6 bases). CDR3 length: 15 amino acids. Deletions cut 7 bases from V and 5 bases from J, with 21 bases between. From germline, CDR1 is ENHRY and CDR2 SYGVKD.